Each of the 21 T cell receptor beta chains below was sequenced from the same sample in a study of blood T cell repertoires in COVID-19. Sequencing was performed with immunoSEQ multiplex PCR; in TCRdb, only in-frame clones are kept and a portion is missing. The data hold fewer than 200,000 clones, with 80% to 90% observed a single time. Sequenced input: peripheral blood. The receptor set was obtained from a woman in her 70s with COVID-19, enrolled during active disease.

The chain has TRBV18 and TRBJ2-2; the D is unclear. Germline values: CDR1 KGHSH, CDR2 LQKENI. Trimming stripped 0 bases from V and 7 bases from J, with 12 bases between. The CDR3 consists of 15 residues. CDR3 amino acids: CASSPPSRSFGELFF. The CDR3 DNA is TGTGCCAGCTCACCACCATCCAGATCCTTCGGGGAGCTGTTTTTT.

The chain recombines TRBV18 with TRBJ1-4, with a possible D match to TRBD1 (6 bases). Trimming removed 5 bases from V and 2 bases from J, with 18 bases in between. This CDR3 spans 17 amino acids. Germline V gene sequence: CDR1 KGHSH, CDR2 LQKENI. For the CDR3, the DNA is TGTGCCAGCTCATCTACAGGGTTGAGCTCCACTAATGAAAAACTGTTTTTT. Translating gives CASSSTGLSSTNEKLFF. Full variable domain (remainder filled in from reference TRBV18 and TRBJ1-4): NAGVMQNPRHLVRRRGQEARLRCSPMKGHSHVYWYRQLPEEGLKFMVYLQKENIIDESGMPKERFSAEFPKEGPSILRIQQVVRGDSAAYFCASSSTGLSSTNEKLFFGSGTQLSVL.

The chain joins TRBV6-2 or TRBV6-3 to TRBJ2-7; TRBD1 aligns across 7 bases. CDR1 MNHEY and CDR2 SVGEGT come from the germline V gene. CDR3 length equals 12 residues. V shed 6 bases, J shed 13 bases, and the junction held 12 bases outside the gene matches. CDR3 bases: TGTGCCAGCAGCCGACCGCCGGGACAGTTCTACTTC. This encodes CASSRPPGQFYF.

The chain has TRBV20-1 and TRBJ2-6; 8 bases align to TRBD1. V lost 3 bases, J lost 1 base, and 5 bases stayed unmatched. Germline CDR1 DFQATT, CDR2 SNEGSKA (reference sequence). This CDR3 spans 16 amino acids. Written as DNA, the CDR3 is TGCAGTGCTAGTCAGGGGGCTAGTTCTGGGGCCAACGTCCTGACTTTC. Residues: CSASQGASSGANVLTF.

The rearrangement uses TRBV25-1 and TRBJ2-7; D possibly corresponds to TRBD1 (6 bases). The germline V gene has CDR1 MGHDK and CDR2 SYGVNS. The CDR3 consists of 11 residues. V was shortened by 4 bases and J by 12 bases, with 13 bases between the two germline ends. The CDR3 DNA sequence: TGTGCCAGCAGTGCACAGGGTTGGTCGTACTTC. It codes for CASSAQGWSYF.

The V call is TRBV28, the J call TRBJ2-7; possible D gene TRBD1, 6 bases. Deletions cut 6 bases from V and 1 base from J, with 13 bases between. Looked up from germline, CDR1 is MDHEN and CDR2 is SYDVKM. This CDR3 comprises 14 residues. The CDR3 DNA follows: TGTGCCAGCAGCCGACCTACAGGGTCCTACGAGCAGTACTTC. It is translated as CASSRPTGSYEQYF.

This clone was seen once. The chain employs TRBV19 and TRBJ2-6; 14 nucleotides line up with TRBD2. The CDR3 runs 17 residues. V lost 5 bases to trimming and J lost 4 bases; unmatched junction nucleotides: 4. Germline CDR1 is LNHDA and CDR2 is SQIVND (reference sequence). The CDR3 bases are TGTGCCAGTAGTGCGGGACTAGCGGGAGCCGGGGCCAACGTCCTGACTTTC. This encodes CASSAGLAGAGANVLTF.

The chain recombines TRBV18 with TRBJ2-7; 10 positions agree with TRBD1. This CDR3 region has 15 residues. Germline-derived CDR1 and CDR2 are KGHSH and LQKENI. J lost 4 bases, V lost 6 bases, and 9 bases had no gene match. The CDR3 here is CASSLGQGGSYEQYF. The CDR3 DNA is TGTGCCAGCTCCCTAGGACAGGGGGGTTCGTACGAGCAGTACTTC.

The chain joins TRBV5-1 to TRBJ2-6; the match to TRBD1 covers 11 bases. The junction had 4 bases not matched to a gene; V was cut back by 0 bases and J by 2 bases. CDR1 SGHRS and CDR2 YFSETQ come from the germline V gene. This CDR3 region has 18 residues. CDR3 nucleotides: TGCGCCAGCAGCTTGGAGGGACAGGGGGTAACTGGGGCCAACGTCCTGACTTTC. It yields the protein CASSLEGQGVTGANVLTF. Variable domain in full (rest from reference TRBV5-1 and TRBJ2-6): KAGVTQTPRYLIKTRGQQVTLSCSPISGHRSVSWYQQTPGQGLQFLFEYFSETQRNKGNFPGRFSGRQFSNSRSEMNVSTLELGDSALYLCASSLEGQGVTGANVLTFGAGSRLTVL.

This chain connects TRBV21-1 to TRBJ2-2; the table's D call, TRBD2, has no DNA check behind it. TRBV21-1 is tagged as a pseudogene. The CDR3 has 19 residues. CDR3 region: CASSKTFGLNGRNTGELFF. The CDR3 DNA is TGTGCCAGCAGCAAAACTTTTGGGCTTAACGGGAGAAACACCGGGGAGCTGTTTTTT.

This CDR3 reads CASRLNSNQPQHF. CDR3 in DNA: TGTGCCAGTCGGTTGAATAGCAATCAGCCCCAGCATTTT. This sequence joins TRBV19 and TRBJ1-5, with D unresolved. The CDR3 is made up of 13 amino acids. Trimming took 8 bases from V and 0 from J, leaving 8 bases between them. Germline loops: CDR1 LNHDA, CDR2 SQIVND (reference sequence).

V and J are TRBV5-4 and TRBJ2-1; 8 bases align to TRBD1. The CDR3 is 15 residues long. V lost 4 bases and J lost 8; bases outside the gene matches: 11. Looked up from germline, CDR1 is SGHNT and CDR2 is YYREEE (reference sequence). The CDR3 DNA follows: TGTGCCAGCAGCCCACAGGACAGGGTAGGGTATGAGCAGTTCTTC. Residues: CASSPQDRVGYEQFF.

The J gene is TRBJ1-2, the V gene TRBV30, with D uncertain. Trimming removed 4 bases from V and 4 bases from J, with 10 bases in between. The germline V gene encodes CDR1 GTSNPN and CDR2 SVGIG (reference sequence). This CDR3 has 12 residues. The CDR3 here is CAWTLRTYGYTF. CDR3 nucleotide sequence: TGTGCCTGGACACTGAGAACCTATGGCTACACCTTC.

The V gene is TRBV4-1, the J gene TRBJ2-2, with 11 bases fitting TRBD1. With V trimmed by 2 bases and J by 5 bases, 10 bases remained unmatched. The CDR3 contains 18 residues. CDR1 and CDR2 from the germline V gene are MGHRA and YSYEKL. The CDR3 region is CASSQIGTGGLGTGELFF. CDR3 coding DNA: TGCGCCAGCAGCCAAATAGGGACAGGGGGTCTGGGTACCGGGGAGCTGTTTTTT.

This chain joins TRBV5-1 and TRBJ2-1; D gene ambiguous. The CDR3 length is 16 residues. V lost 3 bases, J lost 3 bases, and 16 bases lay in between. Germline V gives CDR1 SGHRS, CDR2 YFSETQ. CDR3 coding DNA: TGCGCCAGCAGCTCGGTGACTCACCCGATCTACAATGAGCAGTTCTTC. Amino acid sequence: CASSSVTHPIYNEQFF.

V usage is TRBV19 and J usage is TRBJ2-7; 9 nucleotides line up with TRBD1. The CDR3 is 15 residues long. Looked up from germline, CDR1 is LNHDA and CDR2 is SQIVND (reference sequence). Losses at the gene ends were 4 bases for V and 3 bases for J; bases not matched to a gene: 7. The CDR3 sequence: CASSTTGGSIYEQYF. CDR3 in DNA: TGTGCCAGTAGTACGACAGGGGGTAGTATCTACGAGCAGTACTTC.

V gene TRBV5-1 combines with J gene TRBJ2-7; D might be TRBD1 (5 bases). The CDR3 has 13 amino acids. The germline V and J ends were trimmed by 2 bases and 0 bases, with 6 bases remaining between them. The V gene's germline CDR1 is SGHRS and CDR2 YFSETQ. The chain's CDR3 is CASSFRVSYEQYF. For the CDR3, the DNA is TGCGCCAGCAGCTTCAGGGTCTCCTACGAGCAGTACTTC.

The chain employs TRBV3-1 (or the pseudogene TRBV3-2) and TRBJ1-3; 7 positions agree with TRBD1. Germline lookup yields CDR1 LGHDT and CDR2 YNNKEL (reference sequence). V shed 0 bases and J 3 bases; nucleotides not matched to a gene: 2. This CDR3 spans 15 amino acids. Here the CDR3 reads CASSQDRGIGNTIYF. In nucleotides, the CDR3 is TGTGCCAGCAGCCAAGACAGGGGGATTGGAAACACCATATATTTT.

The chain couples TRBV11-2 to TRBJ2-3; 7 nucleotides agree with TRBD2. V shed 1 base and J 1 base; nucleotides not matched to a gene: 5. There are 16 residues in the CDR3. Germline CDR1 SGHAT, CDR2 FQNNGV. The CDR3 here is CASSLGASGRTDTQYF. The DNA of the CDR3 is TGTGCCAGCAGCTTAGGGGCTAGCGGACGCACAGATACGCAGTATTTT.

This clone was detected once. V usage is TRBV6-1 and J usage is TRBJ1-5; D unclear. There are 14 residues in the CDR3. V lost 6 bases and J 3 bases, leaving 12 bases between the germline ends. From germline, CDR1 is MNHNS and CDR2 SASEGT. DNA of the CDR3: TGTGCCAGCAGACCTCCGGGGTCCAATCAGCCCCAGCATTTT. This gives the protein CASRPPGSNQPQHF.

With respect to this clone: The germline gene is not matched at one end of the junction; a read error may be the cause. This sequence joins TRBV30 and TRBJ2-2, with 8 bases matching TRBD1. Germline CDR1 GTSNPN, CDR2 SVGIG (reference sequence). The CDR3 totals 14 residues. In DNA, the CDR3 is TGTACCTGGAGCCGGGACAGGACAACCGGGGAGCTGTTTTTT. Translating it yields CTWSRDRTTGELFF.